These 8 T cell receptor beta chains came from one sample sequenced in a study of human T cells and chemical hapten exposure. Noted time point: pre-sensitization, week 0. The sample's treatment: therapeutic diphenylcyclopropenone sensitization with weekly scalp DPC. Each CDR3 protein gets one entry after TCRdb re-called the RACE reads with MiXCR. This repertoire shows 380,000 or so distinct CDR3 sequences, about 5% found once; its top ten account for over 6.5%. Sequencing used whole blood, obtained in connection with sensitization to the hapten diphenylcyclopropenone (DPC). Receptors originate from a young woman with alopecia areata. Some clones in this sample may be carry-over from other donors' samples.

This clonotype was counted at least ten times. V usage is TRBV7-9 and J usage is TRBJ1-1; D may be TRBD1 (6 bases). V dropped 4 bases and J dropped 7 bases, with 16 bases sitting between them. Per germline, CDR1 SEHNR and CDR2 FQNEAQ (reference sequence). The CDR3 runs 14 residues. CDR3 DNA sequence: TGTGCCAGCAGCTACAATTACAGGGAATATGAAGCTTTCTTT. This encodes CASSYNYREYEAFF.

This clonotype appeared a few times. The J gene is TRBJ1-6, the V gene TRBV11-1, with 9 bases fitting TRBD1. CDR1 and CDR2 from the germline V gene are SGHAT and FQDESV (reference sequence). The CDR3 contains 15 residues. The V gene end was trimmed by 2 bases and the J gene end by 9 bases; junction bases not matched to a gene: 5. This CDR3 reads CASSLLQGALSPLHF. The CDR3 bases are TGTGCCAGCAGCTTACTACAGGGGGCCCTTTCACCCCTCCACTTT.

This clonotype turned up a few times. The chain combines TRBV6-2 or TRBV6-3 with TRBJ1-5; D not resolved. Trimming cost V 5 bases and J 3 bases, with 14 bases left between them. CDR3 length equals 15 residues. Germline-derived CDR1 and CDR2 are MNHEY and SVGEGT. The CDR3 nucleotides are TGTGCCAGCAGTACCGGGAAGAAGTACAATCAGCCCCAGCATTTT. As protein: CASSTGKKYNQPQHF.

This clonotype was seen a few times. The chain carries TRBV5-5 and TRBJ1-1; tentatively, D is TRBD1 (6 bases). The CDR3 sequence is 13 residues long. Germline CDR1 SGHKS, CDR2 YYEKEE (reference sequence). V dropped 7 bases and J dropped 5 bases, with 15 bases sitting between them. This chain's CDR3 is CASAGGQATEAFF. CDR3 nucleotides: TGTGCCAGCGCGGGGGGCCAGGCGACTGAAGCTTTCTTT.

The chain has TRBV6-1 and TRBJ1-2; no reliable D call. V lost 3 bases, J lost 2 bases, and 10 bases lay in between. The germline V gene encodes CDR1 MNHNS and CDR2 SASEGT. The CDR3 spans 14 residues. CDR3 nucleotides: TGTGCCAGCAGTGATCTGTCAAGAAACTATGGCTACACCTTC. It translates to CASSDLSRNYGYTF.

This clonotype turned up a few times. This CDR3 reads CASSQSGAIAGTNTQYF. The CDR3 coding sequence is TGTGCCAGCAGCCAGTCAGGGGCAATAGCGGGGACAAATACGCAGTATTTT. The genes are TRBV4-2 and TRBJ2-3; 8 nucleotides match TRBD2. Per germline, CDR1 LGHNA and CDR2 YNFKEQ. The CDR3 loop spans 17 amino acids. V shed 3 bases, J shed 7 bases, and the junction held 15 bases outside the gene matches.

The J gene is TRBJ2-7, the V gene TRBV20-1; D is uncertain. CDR1 is DFQATT and CDR2 is SNEGSKA in the germline V gene (reference sequence). Trimming left V 2 bases short and J 1 base short, with 12 bases between. The CDR3 consists of 14 residues. The DNA of the CDR3 is TGCAGTGCTAGAACCCCGTGGGGATCCTACGAGCAGTACTTC. Its protein product is CSARTPWGSYEQYF.

V and J are TRBV27 and TRBJ2-7; D might be TRBD1 (6 bases). Per the germline V gene, CDR1 is MNHEY and CDR2 is SMNVEV (reference sequence). V lost 7 bases to trimming and J lost 3 bases, with 19 bases between them. The CDR3 contains 15 residues. CDR3 sequence reads: CASKSNRDIRYEQYF. CDR3 bases: TGTGCCAGCAAGTCCAACCGGGACATACGCTACGAGCAGTACTTC.